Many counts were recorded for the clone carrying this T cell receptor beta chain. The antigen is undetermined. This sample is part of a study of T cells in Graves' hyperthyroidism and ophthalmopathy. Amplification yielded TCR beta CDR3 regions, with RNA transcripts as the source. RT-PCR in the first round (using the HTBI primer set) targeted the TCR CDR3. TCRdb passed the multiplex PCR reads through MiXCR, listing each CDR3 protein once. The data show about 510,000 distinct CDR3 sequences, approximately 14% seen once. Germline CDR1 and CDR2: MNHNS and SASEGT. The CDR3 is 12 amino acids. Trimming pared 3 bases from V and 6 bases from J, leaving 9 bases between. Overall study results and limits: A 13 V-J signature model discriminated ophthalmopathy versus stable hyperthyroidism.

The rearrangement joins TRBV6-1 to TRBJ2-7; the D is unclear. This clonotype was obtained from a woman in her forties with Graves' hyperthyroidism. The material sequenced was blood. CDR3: CASSDGLSEQYF. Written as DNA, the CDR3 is TGTGCCAGCAGTGATGGATTGTCCGAGCAGTACTTC.